This note documents a single T cell receptor (beta chain) sequence. Its matching antigen is unknown. V was clipped by 2 bases and J by 11 bases; unmatched bases: 11. The CDR3 runs 15 residues. Germline CDR1 reads MNHNS; CDR2 reads SASEGT. This entry belongs to a study of cytomegalovirus exposure and HLA in healthy donors. Study-wide points: Only CMV serostatus was available as immune exposure information. Indistinguishability led to the exclusion of some V segments, TRBV6-2 and TRBV6-3 included.

Primers included in the PCR were 60 Vbeta and 13 Jbeta primers. The assay was immunoSEQ multiplex PCR, and TCRdb's table has in-frame clones only and misses some. The record lists 80,000 to 100,000 clones, of which the ten most abundant hold approximately 15%. The sequenced material came from PBMCs. The sequence came from a man between 45 and 60 years old in good health and CMV-seropositive. The chain has TRBV6-1 and TRBJ2-2; 7 bases fit TRBD2. The CDR3 reads CASSEWGIREGELFF. In nucleotides, the CDR3 is TGTGCCAGCAGTGAATGGGGGATCAGGGAGGGCGAGCTGTTTTTT.